The T cell receptor (beta chain) under discussion was sequenced for a study of post-analysis software for immune sequencing data (dated by TCRdb to about 2015). For context, the study as a whole: The recorded disease courses included relapsing-remitting, secondary progressive and progressive-relapsing multiple sclerosis, and some patients had no subtype annotation. The multiple sclerosis patient repertoires were compared with more than 9 previously published healthy control repertoires from donors aged about 6 to 26 years. A subset of samples was prepared in parallel using single-end sample barcoding, then pooled and co-amplified after Illumina adapter ligation. Overall results and qualifications from the work: Compared with controls, multiple sclerosis patients had significantly lower normalized Chao1 diversity, a finding suggesting substantial peripheral T-cell clonal expansion. Significantly higher frequencies in patients than in controls were found for roughly 5 TRBV segments, including TRBV5-6, TRBV5-1 and TRBV20-1. Direct clustering with F measure revealed strong co-clustering of samples prepared in the same batch, which led to a batch-effect correction. The control group was slightly older than the multiple sclerosis patient group.

V was cut back by 2 bases and J by 0 bases, leaving a gap of 16 bases between them. The CDR3 measures 17 amino acids from cysteine to phenylalanine. CDR3 DNA is the only sequence kept; it has 51 bases, read in frame from the first base. CDR1 and CDR2, per the germline V gene, are SNHLY and FYNNEI. TCR beta repertoires were profiled from peripheral blood of roughly 13 young patients with multiple sclerosis to demonstrate the VDJtools post-analysis software. The multiple sclerosis patients were children and adolescents between roughly 6 and 16 years of age. With respect to this clonotype: Its recognized antigen is unknown. No much larger clone is present one base from it, and per-base qualities are unavailable.

Library construction relied on PCR. Sequencing used an Illumina HiSeq 2500. To reduce PCR and sequencing biases, unique molecular identifiers were built into the TCR beta cDNA libraries. Approximately 500,000 cDNA molecules were obtained for every 1 to 10 million input T cells, so each molecule roughly corresponded to one T cell. The patient libraries were prepared and sequenced with the same protocol used for the earlier healthy control dataset. Within a given batch, samples were prepared together, multiplexed and sequenced on the same HiSeq lane. On the authors' methods: MIGEC handled the raw barcoded reads, throwing out single-read molecular identifier groups before consensus assembly and CDR3 extraction. VDJtools was used for post-analysis of the clonotype tables, and diversity was normalized by down-sampling every dataset to the size of the smallest sample. Repertoire overlap clustering matched CDR3 amino acid but not nucleotide sequences to correct batch-related cross-sample contamination. Clones were called with MiXCR by TCRdb after fastp trimmed the public reads at Q25, and only in-frame beta chains were retained. CDR3 protein duplicates are merged, each entry listing the most common genes and DNA. It is TCRdb's table, rather than the study itself, that gives the V and J calls and clone size. Across this sample there are about 570,000 distinct CDR3 sequences, with around a third seen only once. About 6% of the sample is taken by the ten largest.

The TCR was taken from a girl aged 2-17 years with multiple sclerosis. The chain couples TRBV2 to TRBJ2-5; TRBD2 is possibly the D segment (6 matching bases). The sequencing sample was made of blood. The DNA sequence is as follows: TGTGCCAGCAGTGAAAAGCTAGCGTCCCTTTACCAAGAGACCCAGTACTTC. Its protein product is CASSEKLASLYQETQYF.